Detailed here is one T cell receptor beta chain. Its antigen specificity is not known. No much larger clone exists at a distance of one base, and base qualities are not known. This record comes from a study of early T cells in non-severe SARS-CoV-2 infection listed by TCRdb under 2021. Concerning the study at large: Because TCR sequencing relied on bulk RNA taken from unsorted whole blood, pairing of alpha and beta chains was not possible. Broader findings and caveats from the paper: VDJdb matching was skewed toward anti-spike CD8 responses and likely underestimated virus-specific expansions by missing private and CD4 specificities.

A case-control design nested within a healthcare worker cohort in London, UK, was used, with weekly nasopharyngeal swab PCR tests and blood sampling performed. Healthcare workers were recruited between 23 and 31 March 2020, during the week of the UK lockdown, and were followed weekly for up to roughly 15 weeks. Receptors were amplified or captured by 5' RACE. Reads for this sample came from a NextSeq 500. The TCR library protocol attached unique molecular identifiers to individual cDNA molecules to correct for sequencing error and PCR bias. Both TCR alpha and beta chains were sequenced, and tight co-correlation was observed between alpha and beta sequence abundances in each sample. Per the authors' processing: Decombinator V4 was used to annotate TCR sequences for V gene, J gene and CDR3. TCRs were defined as expanded if a significant change between any two time points was detected under a Poisson model with p below 0.0001. Abundances of TCRs were expressed as counts per million after normalisation to the total number of TCRs sequenced in each sample. TRAV1-2 paired with TRAJ12, TRAJ20 or TRAJ33 defined MAIT TCRs, while TRAV10 paired with TRAJ18 defined iNKT TCRs. VDJdb, accessed 1 November 2021, was searched for CMV, EBV and SARS-CoV-2 annotated TCRs, with TCRs annotated for multiple antigens excluded. The public reads were run again by TCRdb, first through fastp at Q25 and then through MiXCR, and only productive beta chains were kept. Identical CDR3 proteins give one entry, which carries the most common genes and DNA. The V and J calls, along with clone size, are taken from TCRdb and not from the paper's own processing. The sample table records about 18,000 distinct CDR3 sequences; 5.9% of these occur just once. Over 5.5% of the sample is held by the ten biggest clonotypes.

V sheds 2 bases and J sheds 8 bases, leaving 5 bases between their ends. Per the germline V gene (reference sequence), SGHNT is the CDR1 and YYREEE is the CDR2. Reading from cysteine to phenylalanine, the CDR3 counts 11 amino acids. The only DNA kept is the CDR3, 33 bases in frame from the first base. Sequencing was done on a sample of whole blood. Recombination connected TRBV5-4 to TRBJ2-1; no D segment can be confidently identified. This clonotype was obtained from an adult who was a healthcare worker with PCR-confirmed SARS-CoV-2 infection or an uninfected control (not recorded which). At the DNA level, the sequence is TGTGCCAGCAGCTTCGGGCATGAGCAGTTCTTC. Its coded protein is CASSFGHEQFF.